The 5 T cell receptor beta chains below were found in one sample sequenced in a study of identical twins. TCRdb reprocessed the 5' RACE reads via MiXCR and lists one record per CDR3 protein. The data show hundreds of thousands of distinct CDR3 sequences, less than 7% seen once. The sequenced sample consisted of naive T cells sorted from blood. These receptor sequences come from a man aged 18 to 29 in good health.

This rearrangement joins TRBV6-5 to TRBJ2-7, with D unresolved. Per the germline V gene, CDR1 is MNHEY and CDR2 is SVGAGI. Trimming stripped 4 bases from V and 2 bases from J, with 21 bases between. CDR3 size: 17 residues. The CDR3 reads CASSSKSGRSLTYEQYF. CDR3 nucleotide sequence: TGTGCCAGCAGTTCTAAGTCCGGACGGAGTTTGACCTACGAGCAGTACTTC.

There are a few counts of this clonotype. The V gene is TRBV27, the J gene TRBJ2-2; maybe TRBD1 (6 bases). V was pared by 5 bases and J by 4 bases, with 17 bases between. CDR3 length: 16 residues. Germline-derived CDR1 and CDR2 are MNHEY and SMNVEV (reference sequence). The CDR3 sequence is CASSISPLGATGELFF. The CDR3 region has the DNA TGTGCCAGCAGTATCTCCCCCCTGGGGGCCACCGGGGAGCTGTTTTTT.

This clonotype appeared many times. The V call is TRBV20-1, the J call TRBJ1-1; D is perhaps TRBD1 (6 bases). The germline V gene encodes CDR1 DFQATT and CDR2 SNEGSKA (reference sequence). The CDR3 is 14 residues long. Trimming took 0 bases from V and 3 from J, leaving 11 bases between them. In nucleotides, the CDR3 is TGCAGTGCTAGAGATGGAGACAGGCACACTGAAGCTTTCTTT. Translation gives CSARDGDRHTEAFF.

The chain uses TRBV5-1 and TRBJ2-3; D uncertain. Germline values: CDR1 SGHRS, CDR2 YFSETQ. V was trimmed by 0 bases and J by 2 bases, leaving 10 bases between them. CDR3 size: 15 residues. CDR3 DNA: TGCGCCAGCAGCTTGGGGTTTAGGACCACAGATACGCAGTATTTT. Translated: CASSLGFRTTDTQYF.

This clonotype was counted only a few times. The chain has TRBV7-9 and TRBJ2-1; D perhaps matches TRBD2 (5 bases). Germline V CDR1 and CDR2: SEHNR, FQNEAQ (reference sequence). There are 12 residues in the CDR3. With 5 bases removed from V and 10 bases from J, the gap between germline ends came to 12 bases. CDR3 nucleotide sequence: TGTGCCAGCAGCACAATCGAGGGAGAGCAGTTCTTC. Its protein is CASSTIEGEQFF.